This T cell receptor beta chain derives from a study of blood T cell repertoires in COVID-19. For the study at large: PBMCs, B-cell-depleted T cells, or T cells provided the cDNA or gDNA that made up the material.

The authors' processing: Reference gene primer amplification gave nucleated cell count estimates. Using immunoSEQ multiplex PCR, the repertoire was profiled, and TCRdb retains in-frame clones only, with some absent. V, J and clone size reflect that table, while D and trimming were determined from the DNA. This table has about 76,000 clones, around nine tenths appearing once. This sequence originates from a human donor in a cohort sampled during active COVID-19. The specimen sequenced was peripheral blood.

The CDR3 reads CAQYSAWLAGQEQYF. CDR3 bases: TGTGCCCAATATTCTGCTTGGCTAGCGGGACAGGAGCAGTACTTC. The gene calls are TRBV9 and TRBJ2-7; 9 bases are a match to TRBD2. Germline trimming cut 10 bases from V and 7 bases from J; bases unmatched to any gene: 18. The CDR3 covers 15 residues. From germline, CDR1 is SGDLS and CDR2 YYNGEE.